Below are 30 T cell receptor beta chains sequenced from a single sample in a study of cytomegalovirus exposure and HLA in healthy donors. Vbeta (60) and Jbeta (13) primers were used in the PCR. Produced via immunoSEQ multiplex PCR; TCRdb's table is partial and in-frame only. The table has around 150,000 clones, roughly four fifths seen once; the top ten hold approximately 13%. The sequenced sample was PBMCs. All receptors come from a woman between 45 and 65 years old in good health and CMV-seronegative.

J is TRBJ1-1 and V is TRBV5-1, with D unresolved. The germline V gene encodes CDR1 SGHRS and CDR2 YFSETQ. Trimming took 0 bases from V and 2 from J, leaving 8 bases between them. The CDR3 has 14 residues. CDR3 nucleotide sequence: TGCGCCAGCAGCTTGGCCAGTGTTAACACTGAAGCTTTCTTT. It yields the protein CASSLASVNTEAFF. The full variable domain, with the rest looked up from reference TRBV5-1 and TRBJ1-1, is KAGVTQTPRYLIKTRGQQVTLSCSPISGHRSVSWYQQTPGQGLQFLFEYFSETQRNKGNFPGRFSGRQFSNSRSEMNVSTLELGDSALYLCASSLASVNTEAFFGQGTRLTVV.

This clone was recorded once. The gene calls are TRBV18 and TRBJ2-3; perhaps TRBD2 as D (5 bases). Between the trimmed V and J ends, which lost 2 bases and 2 bases, there was a span of 11 bases. There are 15 residues in the CDR3. Germline V gene sequence: CDR1 KGHSH, CDR2 LQKENI. CDR3 sequence reads: CASSPGSGLTDTQYF. In DNA form, the CDR3 reads TGTGCCAGCTCACCAGGCTCAGGACTCACAGATACGCAGTATTTT.

The chain is built from TRBV30 and TRBJ1-5; the D is unclear. The V gene's germline CDR1 is GTSNPN and CDR2 SVGIG (reference sequence). Trimming took 5 bases from V and 5 from J, leaving 16 bases between them. The CDR3 loop spans 14 amino acids. The CDR3 region has the DNA TGTGCCTGGGATCAGAGGAGAAATGATCAGCCCCAGCATTTT. Translating it yields CAWDQRRNDQPQHF.

This chain uses TRBV7-9 with TRBJ2-7; D is unresolved. V was shortened by 6 bases and J by 4 bases, with 13 bases between the two germline ends. This CDR3 contains 13 residues. Germline V lookup: CDR1 SEHNR, CDR2 FQNEAQ (reference sequence). In nucleotides, the CDR3 is TGTGCCAGCAGAGCAAGTTCGGGTTACGAGCAGTACTTC. Amino acid sequence: CASRASSGYEQYF.

The chain has TRBV28 and TRBJ2-2; 10 bases match TRBD1. The J segment lost 4 bases and the V segment lost 6 bases, leaving 2 bases of the junction unmatched. Per germline, CDR1 MDHEN and CDR2 SYDVKM. The CDR3 has 14 amino acids. CDR3 DNA: TGTGCCAGCAGCGGGACAGGGGTCACCGGGGAGCTGTTTTTT. Its protein is CASSGTGVTGELFF.

This sequence joins TRBV7-2 and TRBJ2-3; 10 bases are shared with TRBD2. The CDR3 is made up of 18 amino acids. The V gene's germline CDR1 is SGHTA and CDR2 FQGNSA. Trimming removed 1 base from V and 3 bases from J; junction bases left unmatched: 10. For the CDR3, the DNA is TGTGCCAGCAGCTTAGTGGGGGCTAGCGGGAGATCGACAGATACGCAGTATTTT. This sequence encodes CASSLVGASGRSTDTQYF.

This clone was observed once. V and J are TRBV5-4 and TRBJ1-1, with a tentative D call TRBD1 (5 bases). CDR1 SGHNT and CDR2 YYREEE come from the germline V gene (reference sequence). The V and J ends lost 3 bases and 0 bases respectively, with 6 bases between them. CDR3 size: 13 residues. The CDR3 here is CASSSTVNTEAFF. The CDR3 DNA follows: TGTGCCAGCAGCTCGACAGTGAACACTGAAGCTTTCTTT.

This chain links TRBV11-2 with TRBJ2-1; possible D gene TRBD2, 5 bases. CDR1 is SGHAT, CDR2 FQNNGV, per germline. The V and J ends lost 2 bases and 0 bases respectively, with 8 bases between them. The CDR3 extends over 15 amino acids. CDR3 sequence reads: CASSLTGFSYNEQFF. The CDR3 DNA is TGTGCCAGCAGCTTAACGGGGTTCTCCTACAATGAGCAGTTCTTC. Full variable domain (rest looked up from reference TRBV11-2 and TRBJ2-1): EAGVAQSPRYKIIEKRQSVAFWCNPISGHATLYWYQQILGQGPKLLIQFQNNGVVDDSQLPKDRFSAERLKGVDSTLKIQPAKLEDSAVYLCASSLTGFSYNEQFFGPGTRLTVL.

The chain employs TRBV30 and TRBJ2-5; tentative D call: TRBD2 (5 bases). The CDR3 totals 12 residues. V was trimmed by 4 bases and J by 4 bases, leaving 10 bases between them. Per the germline V gene, CDR1 is GTSNPN and CDR2 is SVGIG (reference sequence). CDR3: CAWTAGRETQYF. The CDR3 DNA reads as TGTGCCTGGACCGCTGGGAGAGAGACCCAGTACTTC.

There are a few counts of this clone. The rearrangement links TRBV11-2 to TRBJ1-4; 8 nucleotides agree with TRBD1. Germline loops: CDR1 SGHAT, CDR2 FQNNGV. This CDR3 has 15 residues. J gave up 7 bases and V 6 bases, and 10 bases lay outside the gene matches. CDR3 protein: CASRPITGGSEKLFF. For the CDR3, the DNA is TGTGCCAGCAGACCAATAACAGGGGGGAGTGAAAAACTGTTTTTT. The whole variable domain, remainder taken from reference TRBV11-2 and TRBJ1-4, is EAGVAQSPRYKIIEKRQSVAFWCNPISGHATLYWYQQILGQGPKLLIQFQNNGVVDDSQLPKDRFSAERLKGVDSTLKIQPAKLEDSAVYLCASRPITGGSEKLFFGSGTQLSVL.

The V call is TRBV6-6, the J call TRBJ1-3; TRBD1 matches at 7 bases. The trim removed 6 bases at V and 1 base at J, leaving 9 bases unmatched. This CDR3 is built from 16 residues. Germline V CDR1 and CDR2: MNHNY, SVGAGI (reference sequence). Written as DNA, the CDR3 is TGTGCCAGCAGCCTAGACAGGGAGATATCTGGAAACACCATATATTTT. Amino acid sequence: CASSLDREISGNTIYF.

This rearrangement joins TRBV11-2 to TRBJ2-4, with TRBD2 matching 8 bases. The V segment lost 1 base and the J segment 7 bases; nucleotides outside the gene matches: 12. The germline V gene has CDR1 SGHAT and CDR2 FQNNGV. This CDR3 has 17 residues. The CDR3: CASSLGVGLGVGNIQYF. The DNA of the CDR3 is TGTGCCAGCAGCTTAGGGGTGGGACTAGGAGTGGGTAACATTCAGTACTTC.

This CDR3 reads CASSQGGAAEAFF. CDR3 in DNA: TGCGCCAGCAGCCAGGGAGGGGCGGCTGAAGCTTTCTTT. The rearrangement links TRBV4-1 to TRBJ1-1, with a tentative D call TRBD1 (5 bases). Trimming shortened V by 3 bases and J by 6 bases, and 11 bases separated the two germline ends. Germline assignment: CDR1 MGHRA and CDR2 YSYEKL. There are 13 residues in the CDR3.

CDR3 amino acids: CASSLTSSRGYTF. As DNA, the CDR3 is TGCGCCAGCAGCTTGACTTCCTCACGGGGCTACACCTTC. The chain joins TRBV5-1 to TRBJ1-2; unclear D gene. The CDR3 sequence is 13 residues long. V lost 1 base, J lost 8 bases, and 12 bases lay in between. Germline assignment: CDR1 SGHRS and CDR2 YFSETQ.

This clone came up once. The chain uses TRBV30 and TRBJ2-5; 9 bases are a match to TRBD2. In germline, CDR1 is GTSNPN, CDR2 SVGIG (reference sequence). The CDR3 extends over 13 amino acids. V lost 3 bases to trimming and J lost 5 bases; unmatched junction nucleotides: 4. CDR3 bases: TGTGCCTGGAGACTAGCGGGCTGGGAGACCCAGTACTTC. It translates to CAWRLAGWETQYF.

The CDR3 sequence is CASSPPAFSGNTIYF. The CDR3 coding sequence is TGTGCCAGCAGCCCGCCTGCGTTCTCTGGAAACACCATATATTTT. This chain connects TRBV11-3 to TRBJ1-3; the D is unclear. The CDR3 contains 15 residues. Trimming left V 5 bases short and J 0 bases short, with 11 bases between. Germline-derived CDR1 and CDR2 are SGHNT and YENEEA.

The genes are TRBV6-6 and TRBJ2-1, with D maybe TRBD2 (5 bases). The V gene's germline CDR1 is MNHNY and CDR2 SVGAGI (reference sequence). The V end lost 6 bases, the J end lost 8 bases, and 8 bases lay between the germline ends. CDR3 length: 11 amino acids. CDR3 DNA: TGTGCCAGCAGGAGAGCGGATGAGCAGTTCTTC. It yields the protein CASRRADEQFF.

This clone showed up just a few times. This chain uses TRBV19 with TRBJ1-5, with 7 bases aligning to TRBD1. This CDR3 region has 16 residues. CDR1 LNHDA and CDR2 SQIVND come from the germline V gene (reference sequence). V shed 5 bases and J 4 bases; nucleotides not matched to a gene: 11. CDR3 sequence (DNA): TGTGCCAGTAGTCCGACGAGGACAGGACCGAATCAGCCCCAGCATTTT. This gives the protein CASSPTRTGPNQPQHF.

The chain couples TRBV19 to TRBJ1-5, with D perhaps matching TRBD1 (5 bases). This CDR3 has 14 amino acids. CDR1 LNHDA and CDR2 SQIVND come from the germline V gene (reference sequence). V lost 4 bases to trimming and J lost 9 bases, with 16 bases between them. This CDR3 is CASSTPFQGPPQHF. In DNA form, the CDR3 reads TGTGCCAGTAGTACCCCTTTCCAGGGCCCGCCCCAGCATTTT. Looking up the rest from reference TRBV19 and TRBJ1-5 gives the full variable domain: DGGITQSPKYLFRKEGQNVTLSCEQNLNHDAMYWYRQDPGQGLRLIYYSQIVNDFQKGDIAEGYSVSREKKESFPLTVTSAQKNPTAFYLCASSTPFQGPPQHFGDGTRLSIL.

V usage is TRBV19 and J usage is TRBJ1-1, with 8 nucleotides matching TRBD1. The CDR3 is 13 amino acids. The V segment lost 9 bases and the J segment 7 bases; nucleotides outside the gene matches: 10. Germline V gene lookup returns CDR1 LNHDA and CDR2 SQIVND (reference sequence). The CDR3 region is CASLPTGAIEAFF. The CDR3 DNA is TGTGCCAGCCTACCGACAGGGGCGATTGAAGCTTTCTTT.

This chain links TRBV6-1 with TRBJ1-2; no clear D gene. This CDR3 spans 12 amino acids. The germline gives CDR1 MNHNS, CDR2 SASEGT. V lost 1 base, J lost 10 bases, and 10 bases lay in between. CDR3: CASSEVGGFYTF. The CDR3 DNA is TGTGCCAGCAGTGAAGTTGGCGGCTTCTACACCTTC.

This chain joins TRBV7-8 and TRBJ2-7, with TRBD1 matching 7 bases. Looked up from germline, CDR1 is SGHVS and CDR2 is FQNEAQ. CDR3 length equals 13 residues. After removal of 5 bases from V and 8 bases from J, the junction contained 9 bases not matched to a gene. In DNA form, the CDR3 reads TGTGCCAGCAGCACCAGACAGGGCCTGCAGCAGTACTTC. This codes for CASSTRQGLQQYF.

The V call is TRBV9, the J call TRBJ2-1, with a weak D call TRBD2 (7 bases). V was shortened by 2 bases and J by 0 bases, with 12 bases between the two germline ends. This CDR3 is built from 16 residues. CDR1 and CDR2 from the germline V gene are SGDLS and YYNGEE. In DNA, the CDR3 is TGTGCCAGCAGCGTCTGGGGAGGGGGCTCCTACAATGAGCAGTTCTTC. Translation: CASSVWGGGSYNEQFF.

This sequence joins TRBV19 and TRBJ2-1, with D tentatively TRBD2 (5 bases). This CDR3 contains 12 residues. Trimming removed 9 bases from V and 8 bases from J, with 14 bases in between. The germline CDR1 and CDR2 sequences are LNHDA and SQIVND (reference sequence). Here the CDR3 DNA reads TGTGCCAGCCAAAACCGGGAATATGAGCAGTTCTTC. Amino acid sequence: CASQNREYEQFF.

J is TRBJ2-7 and V is TRBV6-5, with TRBD2 identical over 12 bases. This CDR3 region has 12 residues. Germline CDR1 is MNHEY and CDR2 is SVGAGI. The V segment lost 11 bases and the J segment 3 bases; nucleotides outside the gene matches: 2. The CDR3 here is CAVTSGGYEQYF. The CDR3 coding sequence is TGTGCCGTGACTAGCGGGGGCTACGAGCAGTACTTC.

This clone showed up just a few times. V usage is TRBV6-6 and J usage is TRBJ2-4; 8 bases line up with TRBD1. The junction had 7 bases not matched to a gene; V was cut back by 5 bases and J by 1 base. Germline V gene data show CDR1 as MNHNY and CDR2 as SVGAGI (reference sequence). The CDR3 is made up of 16 amino acids. The CDR3 sequence: CASSPRTGRAKNIQYF. Written as DNA, the CDR3 is TGTGCCAGCAGTCCCCGGACAGGGCGGGCCAAAAACATTCAGTACTTC.

A remark on this clone: Germline is not matched at one junction end, which may reflect a read error. The chain has TRBV7-9 and TRBJ1-5, with D tentatively TRBD1 (6 bases). Germline V gene sequence: CDR1 SEHNR, CDR2 FQNEAQ (reference sequence). This CDR3 is built from 12 residues. CDR3 bases: TGTTCCAGCAGCCCGGGACAAGAGCCCCAGCATTTT. It is translated as CSSSPGQEPQHF. Drawing the rest from reference TRBV7-9 and TRBJ1-5, the complete variable domain is DTGVSQNPRHKITKRGQNVTFRCDPISEHNRLYWYRQTLGQGPEFLTYFQNEAQLEKSRLLSDRFSAERPKGSFSTLEIQRTEQGDSAMYLCSSSPGQEPQHFGDGTRLSIL.

The chain has TRBV6-5 and TRBJ1-5; a possible D gene is TRBD1 (6 bases). Trimming removed 6 bases from V and 3 bases from J, with 12 bases in between. Germline V gives CDR1 MNHEY, CDR2 SVGAGI. The CDR3 is 14 residues long. CDR3 sequence (DNA): TGTGCCAGCAGCCCCCGGACAGTCAATCAGCCCCAGCATTTT. This translates into CASSPRTVNQPQHF.

The chain links TRBV4-2 to TRBJ2-5, with no clear D. Between the trimmed V and J ends, which lost 0 bases and 7 bases, there was a span of 18 bases. The CDR3 has 16 residues. The V gene's germline CDR1 is LGHNA and CDR2 YNFKEQ. In DNA form, the CDR3 reads TGTGCCAGCAGCCAAGAAGAGATCAGGCCCCAAATGACCCAGTACTTC. This translates into CASSQEEIRPQMTQYF.

The chain carries TRBV2 and TRBJ2-1; a possible D gene is TRBD1 (5 bases). Germline assignment: CDR1 SNHLY and CDR2 FYNNEI. The length of the CDR3 is 15 residues. The V end was cut by 5 bases, the J end by 5 bases, with 16 bases between. DNA of the CDR3: TGTGCCAGCAGTAGGGCAGGGTCAGTCAACAATGAGCAGTTCTTC. This gives the protein CASSRAGSVNNEQFF.